This is a list of T cell receptor beta chains from one sample in a study of low-dose radiotherapy and immunotherapy resistance in tumors. TCRdb re-derived calls from the reads in MiXCR, one entry per CDR3 protein. The data show some 94,000 distinct CDR3 sequences, with around 20% seen just once and roughly 12% held by the top ten. Sequenced here: PBMCs, sampled after low-dose radiotherapy plus immunotherapy. These receptor sequences come from a female donor with ovarian cancer. CDR3s include the opening cysteine and the closing phenylalanine or tryptophan. The D gene is left open where the match is weak. The listing skips clone size in some rows; elsewhere it reads once, few, many or a size class.

J gene: TRBJ1-5
D gene: TRBD1
clone size: .
V gene: TRBV28
CDR3 protein: CASSSSGQGDSQHF
CDR3 DNA: TGTGCCAGCAGCTCTTCGGGACAGGGTGACTCCCAGCATTTT

J gene: TRBJ2-7
D gene: TRBD1
clone size: many
V gene: TRBV29-1
CDR3 protein: CSVESNRGEYEQYF
CDR3 DNA: TGCAGCGTTGAATCGAACAGGGGAGAGTACGAGCAGTACTTC

J gene: TRBJ2-1
D gene: .
clone size: many
V gene: TRBV12-3/TRBV12-4
CDR3 protein: CASSLLGGNYNEQFF
CDR3 DNA: TGTGCCAGCAGTTTACTAGGTGGTAACTACAATGAGCAGTTCTTC

J gene: TRBJ2-3
D gene: .
clone size: many
V gene: TRBV28
CDR3 protein: CASSLRTPMGDTQYF
CDR3 DNA: TGTGCCAGCAGTTTACGGACACCGATGGGAGATACGCAGTATTTT

J gene: TRBJ2-3
D gene: .
clone size: .
V gene: TRBV30
CDR3 protein: CAWSKGGFQYF
CDR3 DNA: TGTGCCTGGAGTAAAGGGGGGTTTCAGTATTTT

J gene: TRBJ2-5
D gene: .
clone size: .
V gene: TRBV14
CDR3 protein: CASSSPGGLRTQYF
CDR3 DNA: TGTGCCAGCAGCTCTCCTGGGGGGCTAAGGACCCAGTACTTC

J gene: TRBJ1-1
D gene: .
clone size: many
V gene: TRBV7-9
CDR3 protein: CASSLVSAGEAFF
CDR3 DNA: TGTGCCAGCAGCTTAGTTTCGGCTGGTGAAGCTTTCTTT

J gene: TRBJ2-2
D gene: TRBD2
clone size: .
V gene: TRBV3-1
CDR3 protein: CASSQVGLAGISGELFF
CDR3 DNA: TGTGCCAGCAGCCAAGTGGGACTAGCGGGAATCAGCGGGGAGCTGTTTTTT

J gene: TRBJ2-3
D gene: .
clone size: many
V gene: TRBV3-1
CDR3 protein: CASSSTRRVWAGDTQYF
CDR3 DNA: TGTGCCAGCAGCTCGACTAGGAGGGTCTGGGCCGGAGATACGCAGTATTTT

J gene: TRBJ2-7
D gene: .
clone size: many
V gene: TRBV4-2
CDR3 protein: CASSQGSADSSYEQYF
CDR3 DNA: TGTGCCAGCAGCCAAGGGAGCGCGGATAGCTCCTACGAGCAGTACTTC

J gene: TRBJ2-3
D gene: TRBD2
clone size: many
V gene: TRBV5-1
CDR3 protein: CASSRTGGGTDTQYF
CDR3 DNA: TGCGCCAGCAGCCGTACTGGCGGGGGGACAGATACGCAGTATTTT

J gene: TRBJ2-7
D gene: .
clone size: many
V gene: TRBV4-2
CDR3 protein: CASSQVGPQGFEQYF
CDR3 DNA: TGTGCCAGCAGCCAAGTGGGTCCCCAGGGTTTCGAGCAGTACTTC

J gene: TRBJ1-1
D gene: TRBD1
clone size: many
V gene: TRBV6-6
CDR3 protein: CATGSTGWNTEAFF
CDR3 DNA: TGTGCCACCGGATCGACAGGGTGGAACACTGAAGCTTTCTTT

J gene: TRBJ2-1
D gene: TRBD2
clone size: .
V gene: TRBV5-6
CDR3 protein: CASSSSGSAGSYNEQFF
CDR3 DNA: TGTGCCAGCAGCAGTAGCGGGAGCGCGGGCTCCTACAATGAGCAGTTCTTC

J gene: TRBJ2-5
D gene: .
clone size: many
V gene: TRBV5-1
CDR3 protein: CASSLEQGLQDRETQYF
CDR3 DNA: TGCGCCAGCAGCTTGGAGCAAGGACTACAAGATCGGGAGACCCAGTACTTC

J gene: TRBJ2-3
D gene: .
clone size: many
V gene: TRBV27
CDR3 protein: CASSFDGADITDTQYF
CDR3 DNA: TGTGCCAGCAGTTTTGATGGGGCAGACATCACAGATACGCAGTATTTT

J gene: TRBJ2-1
D gene: TRBD2
clone size: .
V gene: TRBV9
CDR3 protein: CASSATSGRPDEQFF
CDR3 DNA: TGTGCCAGCAGCGCGACTAGCGGGAGGCCGGATGAGCAGTTCTTC

J gene: TRBJ2-3
D gene: .
clone size: many
V gene: TRBV4-3
CDR3 protein: CASSQEVQGGPYTDTQYF
CDR3 DNA: TGCGCCAGCAGCCAAGAGGTTCAGGGCGGACCATACACAGATACGCAGTATTTT

J gene: TRBJ2-4
D gene: .
clone size: .
V gene: TRBV7-3
CDR3 protein: CASSGPGTNIQYF
CDR3 DNA: TGTGCCAGCAGCGGTCCCGGTACAAACATTCAGTACTTC

J gene: TRBJ2-5
D gene: .
clone size: many
V gene: TRBV4-2
CDR3 protein: CASSQRVAGETQYF
CDR3 DNA: TGTGCCAGCAGCCAAAGGGTGGCGGGGGAGACCCAGTACTTC

J gene: TRBJ1-1
D gene: .
clone size: many
V gene: TRBV7-2
CDR3 protein: CASSKRAQGNTEAFF
CDR3 DNA: TGTGCCAGCAGCAAACGGGCCCAGGGGAACACTGAAGCTTTCTTT

J gene: TRBJ2-1
D gene: .
clone size: .
V gene: TRBV6-2/TRBV6-3
CDR3 protein: CASSGGVHEQFF
CDR3 DNA: TGTGCCAGCAGTGGTGGCGTCCATGAGCAGTTCTTC

J gene: TRBJ2-7
D gene: TRBD2
clone size: many
V gene: TRBV20-1
CDR3 protein: CSAPITSGGSYEQYF
CDR3 DNA: TGCAGTGCTCCCATCACTAGCGGGGGATCCTACGAGCAGTACTTC

J gene: TRBJ2-3
D gene: .
clone size: many
V gene: TRBV12-3/TRBV12-4
CDR3 protein: CASSFLRTGSTDTQYF
CDR3 DNA: TGTGCCAGCAGTTTCCTCCGGACGGGAAGCACAGATACGCAGTATTTT

J gene: TRBJ1-5
D gene: .
clone size: many
V gene: TRBV4-1
CDR3 protein: CAPKSYQPQHF
CDR3 DNA: TGCGCCCCAAAATCTTATCAGCCCCAGCATTTT

J gene: TRBJ2-2
D gene: TRBD1
clone size: many
V gene: TRBV27
CDR3 protein: CASSLRPPGQGRNTGELFF
CDR3 DNA: TGTGCCAGCAGTTTAAGACCCCCAGGACAGGGAAGAAACACCGGGGAGCTGTTTTTT

J gene: TRBJ2-3
D gene: .
clone size: many
V gene: TRBV23-1
CDR3 protein: CASRRNREWGTDTQYF
CDR3 DNA: TGCGCCAGCAGACGAAACAGGGAGTGGGGCACAGATACGCAGTATTTT

J gene: TRBJ2-3
D gene: .
clone size: few
V gene: TRBV9
CDR3 protein: CASSAMNTDTQYF
CDR3 DNA: TGTGCCAGCAGCGCGATGAACACAGATACGCAGTATTTT

J gene: TRBJ2-7
D gene: TRBD2
clone size: many
V gene: TRBV6-2/TRBV6-3
CDR3 protein: CASRDLAESSYEQYF
CDR3 DNA: TGTGCCAGCAGGGACCTAGCGGAGAGCTCCTACGAGCAGTACTTC

J gene: TRBJ2-2
D gene: .
clone size: few
V gene: TRBV12-3/TRBV12-4
CDR3 protein: CASSPGQNTGELFF
CDR3 DNA: TGTGCCAGCAGCCCCGGACAGAACACCGGGGAGCTGTTTTTT

J gene: TRBJ2-5
D gene: TRBD2
clone size: .
V gene: TRBV6-8
CDR3 protein: CASSESSGRARETQYF
CDR3 DNA: TGTGCCAGCAGTGAAAGTAGCGGGAGGGCCAGAGAGACCCAGTACTTC